Below are 14 T cell receptor beta chains sequenced from a single sample in a study of regulatory T cells in long-lasting Graves disease. HTBI primers from iRepertoire and Arm-PCR of CDR3 regions yielded the TCR beta libraries. One entry per CDR3 protein, called by TCRdb with MiXCR from the multiplex PCR reads. The sample shows roughly 560,000 distinct CDR3 sequences, roughly 15% of them seen only once. Specified time point: newly diagnosed GD, antithyroid drugs for less than 3 months. Following extraction of RNA from PBMCs, that RNA was used to make the TCR library. These data also featured in a second study, about T cells in Graves' hyperthyroidism and ophthalmopathy.

The sequences come from peripheral blood mononuclear cells (PBMCs), collected at new diagnosis, from a patient treated with antithyroid drugs. All receptors come from a woman in her forties or fifties with Graves disease.

This clonotype was picked up many times. The junction shows a germline mismatch at one end, possibly a read error. The rearrangement uses TRBV20-1 and TRBJ2-1, with D possibly being TRBD2 (5 bases). Per the germline V gene, CDR1 is DFQATT and CDR2 is SNEGSKA (reference sequence). The length of the CDR3 is 13 residues. The CDR3 region is CSASTGSYDEQFF. The CDR3 coding sequence is TGCAGTGCTAGCACGGGGTCCTACGATGAGCAGTTCTTC.

Comments on this clonotype: One base away lies a much larger clone, so this may be a sequencing read error. The chain is built from TRBV7-2 and TRBJ1-2; 11 nucleotides agree with TRBD1. In germline, CDR1 is SGHTA, CDR2 FQGNSA. CDR3 length: 18 amino acids. Trimming cost V 4 bases and J 4 bases; bases outside gene matches: 14. CDR3 bases: TGTGCCAGCAGCTCCCAGGTCGGACAGGGGGCGCCGGTCTATGGCTACACCTTC. Its translation is CASSSQVGQGAPVYGYTF.

This clonotype was picked up many times. The rearrangement joins TRBV12-3 or TRBV12-4 to TRBJ2-7; no definite D call. Trimming took 3 bases from V and 2 from J, leaving 11 bases between them. The CDR3 extends over 14 amino acids. The CDR3 region is CASSFGQYAYEQYF. CDR3 sequence (DNA): TGTGCCAGCAGTTTCGGCCAGTATGCCTACGAGCAGTACTTC.

A few counts support this clonotype. The rearrangement uses TRBV7-3 and TRBJ2-6; 7 bases fit TRBD1. CDR1 and CDR2 from the germline V gene are SGHTA and FQGTGA. The CDR3 length is 16 residues. V lost 6 bases and J lost 0; bases outside the gene matches: 5. This CDR3 reads CASSPTGFSGANVLTF. The CDR3 DNA reads as TGTGCCAGCAGTCCGACAGGGTTCTCTGGGGCCAACGTCCTGACTTTC.

This clonotype turned up a few times. The chain is built from TRBV20-1 and TRBJ2-1; D perhaps matches TRBD1 (5 bases). Germline V gene sequence: CDR1 DFQATT, CDR2 SNEGSKA (reference sequence). The germline V and J ends were trimmed by 1 base and 7 bases, with 17 bases remaining between them. The CDR3 totals 15 residues. The CDR3 nucleotides read TGCAGTGCTAGAGTTGACGGCAGGGTATCAAATGAGCAGTTCTTC. This sequence encodes CSARVDGRVSNEQFF.

This clonotype was seen ten or more times. The chain links TRBV3-1 to TRBJ1-2; no reliable D call. The CDR3 is 14 residues long. The germline V gene has CDR1 LGHDT and CDR2 YNNKEL (reference sequence). Trimming removed 2 bases from V and 8 bases from J, with 15 bases in between. CDR3 sequence (DNA): TGTGCCAGCAGCCAACGGTTGGGCGCTGGAGGCTACACCTTC. It specifies CASSQRLGAGGYTF.

The V gene is TRBV28, the J gene TRBJ1-3, with D unresolved. CDR1 is MDHEN, CDR2 SYDVKM, per germline. This CDR3 contains 15 residues. Trimming removed 7 bases at V and 1 base at J, with 14 bases between. The CDR3 sequence: CASTPPEGSGNTIYF. The CDR3 nucleotides read TGTGCCAGCACCCCCCCTGAGGGTTCTGGAAACACCATATATTTT. Using reference TRBV28 and TRBJ1-3 for the parts outside the CDR3, the full variable domain is DVKVTQSSRYLVKRTGEKVFLECVQDMDHENMFWYRQDPGLGLRLIYFSYDVKMKEKGDIPEGYSVSREKKERFSLILESASTNQTSMYLCASTPPEGSGNTIYFGEGSWLTVV.

This clonotype was counted at least ten times. The V gene is TRBV7-9, the J gene TRBJ2-3; 7 nucleotides align to TRBD1. Per germline, CDR1 SEHNR and CDR2 FQNEAQ (reference sequence). The CDR3 spans 16 residues. V shed 4 bases, J shed 0 bases, and the junction held 7 bases outside the gene matches. CDR3 amino acids: CASSSKDRISTDTQYF. In nucleotides, the CDR3 is TGTGCCAGCAGCTCTAAGGACAGGATTAGCACAGATACGCAGTATTTT.

The chain links TRBV5-1 to TRBJ2-1; D is unresolved. The germline V gene has CDR1 SGHRS and CDR2 YFSETQ. The CDR3 contains 13 residues. The V gene lost 0 bases and the J gene lost 7 bases, with 8 bases spanning the gap. CDR3 bases: TGCGCCAGCAGCTTGGTAAGGGTGAATGAGCAGTTCTTC. It is translated as CASSLVRVNEQFF. The variable domain in full, with the rest retrieved from reference TRBV5-1 and TRBJ2-1, is KAGVTQTPRYLIKTRGQQVTLSCSPISGHRSVSWYQQTPGQGLQFLFEYFSETQRNKGNFPGRFSGRQFSNSRSEMNVSTLELGDSALYLCASSLVRVNEQFFGPGTRLTVL.

This clonotype has ten or more counts. J is TRBJ2-5 and V is TRBV7-7; D is possibly TRBD2 (6 bases). The CDR3 extends over 14 amino acids. In germline, CDR1 is SSHAT, CDR2 FNYEAQ (reference sequence). The V end lost 2 bases, the J end lost 3 bases, and 10 bases lay between the germline ends. The CDR3, as DNA: TGTGCCAGCAGCTTAAGTGGCGGGGAAGAGACCCAGTACTTC. Encoded protein: CASSLSGGEETQYF.

This clonotype was recorded many times. J is TRBJ1-1 and V is TRBV7-8; D call uncertain. The germline V gene encodes CDR1 SGHVS and CDR2 FQNEAQ. The germline V and J ends were trimmed by 0 bases and 1 base, with 9 bases remaining between them. This CDR3 spans 15 amino acids. CDR3 in amino acids: CASSLAGNANTEAFF. The CDR3, as DNA: TGTGCCAGCAGCTTAGCGGGCAACGCGAACACTGAAGCTTTCTTT.

On this clonotype: A single base separates this from a much larger clone, so it may be a read error. The V gene is TRBV9, the J gene TRBJ2-5; tentatively, D is TRBD2 (6 bases). CDR1 is SGDLS, CDR2 YYNGEE, per germline. This CDR3 is 15 amino acids long. The CDR3 loop reads CASSVGSGLQETRYF. The CDR3 bases are TGTGCCAGCAGCGTAGGTAGCGGACTCCAAGAGACCCGGTACTTC.

This clonotype occurred many times. The chain uses TRBV20-1 and TRBJ2-5; perhaps TRBD2 as D (5 bases). Germline V gene lookup returns CDR1 DFQATT and CDR2 SNEGSKA (reference sequence). This CDR3 region has 12 residues. The V gene lost 3 bases and the J gene lost 5 bases, with 10 bases spanning the gap. CDR3 nucleotide sequence: TGCAGTGCTAGTTACGGGGTTGAGACCCAGTACTTC. This codes for CSASYGVETQYF.

This clonotype showed up just a few times. This CDR3 is CASSFPQPSYGGYTF. The CDR3 nucleotides read TGTGCCAGCAGTTTCCCTCAACCTAGCTATGGAGGCTACACCTTC. V and J are TRBV28 and TRBJ2-1; D is undetermined. The better agreement between TRBJ1-2 and the DNA end casts doubt on the J call. Per germline, CDR1 MDHEN and CDR2 SYDVKM. This CDR3 region has 15 residues.